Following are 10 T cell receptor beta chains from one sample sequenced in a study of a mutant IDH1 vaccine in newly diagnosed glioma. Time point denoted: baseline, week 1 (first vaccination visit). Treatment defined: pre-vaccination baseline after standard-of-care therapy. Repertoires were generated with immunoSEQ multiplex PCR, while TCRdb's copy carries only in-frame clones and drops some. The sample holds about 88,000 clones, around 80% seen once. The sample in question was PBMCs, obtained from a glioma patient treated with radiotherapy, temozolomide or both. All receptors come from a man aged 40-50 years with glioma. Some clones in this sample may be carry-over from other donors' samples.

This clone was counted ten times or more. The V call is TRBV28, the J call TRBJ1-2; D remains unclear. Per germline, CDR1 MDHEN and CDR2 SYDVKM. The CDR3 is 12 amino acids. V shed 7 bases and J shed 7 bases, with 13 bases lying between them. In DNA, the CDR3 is TGTGCCAGCACCTATCAAGGTGGTGGCTACACCTTC. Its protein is CASTYQGGGYTF.

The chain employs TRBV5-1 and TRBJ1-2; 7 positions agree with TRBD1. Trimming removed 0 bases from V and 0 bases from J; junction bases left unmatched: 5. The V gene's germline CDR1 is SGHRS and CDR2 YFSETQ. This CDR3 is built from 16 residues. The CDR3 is CASSLAGGRANYGYTF. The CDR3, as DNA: TGCGCCAGCAGCTTGGCAGGGGGGAGAGCTAACTATGGCTACACCTTC.

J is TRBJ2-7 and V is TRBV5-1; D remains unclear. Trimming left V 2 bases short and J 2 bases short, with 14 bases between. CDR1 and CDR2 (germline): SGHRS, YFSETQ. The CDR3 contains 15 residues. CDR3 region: CASSFSPGSPYEQYF. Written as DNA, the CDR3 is TGCGCCAGCAGCTTCTCCCCAGGATCGCCCTACGAGCAGTACTTC.

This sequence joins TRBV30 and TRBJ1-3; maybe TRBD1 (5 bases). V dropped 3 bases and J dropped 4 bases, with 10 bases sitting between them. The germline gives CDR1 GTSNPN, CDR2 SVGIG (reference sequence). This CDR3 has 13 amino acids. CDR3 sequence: CAWRANRGNTIYF. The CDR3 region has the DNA TGTGCCTGGAGAGCCAACAGGGGAAACACCATATATTTT.

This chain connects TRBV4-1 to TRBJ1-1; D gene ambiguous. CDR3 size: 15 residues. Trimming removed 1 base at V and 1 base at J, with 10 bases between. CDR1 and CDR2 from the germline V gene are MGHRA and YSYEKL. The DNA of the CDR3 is TGCGCCAGCAGCCAAGTAGACCGGGAGAACACTGAAGCTTTCTTT. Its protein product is CASSQVDRENTEAFF.

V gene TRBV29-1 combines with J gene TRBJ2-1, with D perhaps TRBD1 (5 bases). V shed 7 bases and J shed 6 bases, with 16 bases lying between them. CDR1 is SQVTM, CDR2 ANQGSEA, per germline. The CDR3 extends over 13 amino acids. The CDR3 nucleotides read TGCAGCGCCCGCCATGGGGCAGGCAATGAGCAGTTCTTC. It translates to CSARHGAGNEQFF.

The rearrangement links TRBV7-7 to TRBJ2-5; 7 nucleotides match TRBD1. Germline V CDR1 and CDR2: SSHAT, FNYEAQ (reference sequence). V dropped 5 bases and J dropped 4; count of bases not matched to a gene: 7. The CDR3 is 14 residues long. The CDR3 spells CASSHTGVGETQYF. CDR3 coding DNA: TGTGCCAGCAGCCATACAGGGGTCGGAGAGACCCAGTACTTC.

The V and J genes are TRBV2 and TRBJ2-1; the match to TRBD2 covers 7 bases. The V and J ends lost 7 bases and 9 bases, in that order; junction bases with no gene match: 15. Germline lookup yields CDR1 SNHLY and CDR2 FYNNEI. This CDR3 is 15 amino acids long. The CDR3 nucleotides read TGTGCCAGCATCCCCACGGGGGGTACGGTCGGTGAGCAGTTCTTC. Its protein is CASIPTGGTVGEQFF.

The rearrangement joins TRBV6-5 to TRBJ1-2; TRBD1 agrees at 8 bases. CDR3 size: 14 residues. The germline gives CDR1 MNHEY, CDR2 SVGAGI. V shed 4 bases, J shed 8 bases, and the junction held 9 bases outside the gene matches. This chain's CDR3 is CASSLGQGAGGYTF. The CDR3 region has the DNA TGTGCCAGCAGTTTAGGACAGGGCGCCGGCGGCTACACCTTC.

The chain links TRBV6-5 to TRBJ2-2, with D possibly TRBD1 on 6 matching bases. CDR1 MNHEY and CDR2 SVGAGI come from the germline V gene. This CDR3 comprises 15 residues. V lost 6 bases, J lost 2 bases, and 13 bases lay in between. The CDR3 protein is CASRLRTANTGELFF. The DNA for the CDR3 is TGTGCCAGCAGATTAAGGACAGCTAACACCGGGGAGCTGTTTTTT.